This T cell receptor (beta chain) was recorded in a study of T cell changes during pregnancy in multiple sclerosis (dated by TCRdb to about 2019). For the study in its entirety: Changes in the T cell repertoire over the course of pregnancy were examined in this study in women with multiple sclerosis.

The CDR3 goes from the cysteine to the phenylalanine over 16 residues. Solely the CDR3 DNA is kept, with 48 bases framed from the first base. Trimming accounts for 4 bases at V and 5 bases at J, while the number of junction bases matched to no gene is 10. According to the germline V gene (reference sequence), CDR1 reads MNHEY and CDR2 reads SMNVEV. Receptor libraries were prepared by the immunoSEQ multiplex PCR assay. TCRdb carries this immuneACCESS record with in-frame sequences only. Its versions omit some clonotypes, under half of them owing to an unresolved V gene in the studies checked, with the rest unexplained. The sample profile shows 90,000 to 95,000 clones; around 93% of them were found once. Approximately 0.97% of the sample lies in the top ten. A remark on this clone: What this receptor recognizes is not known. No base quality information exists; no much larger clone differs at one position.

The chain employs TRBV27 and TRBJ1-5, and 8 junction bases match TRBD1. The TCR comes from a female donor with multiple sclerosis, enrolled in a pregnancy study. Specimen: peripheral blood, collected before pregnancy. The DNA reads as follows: TGTGCCAGCAGTTCCCGACAGGGGATACGCGATCAGCCCCAGCATTTT. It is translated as CASSSRQGIRDQPQHF.